This T cell receptor beta chain was sequenced for a study of cytomegalovirus exposure and HLA in healthy donors. Researchers ran the PCR with 60 Vbeta and 13 Jbeta primers. The assay was immunoSEQ multiplex PCR, and TCRdb's table has in-frame clones only and misses some. Of about 110,000 clones in the sample, about three quarters are singletons; the top ten hold roughly 4.9%. The CDR3 spans 18 residues. Germline V gives CDR1 KGHSH, CDR2 LQKENI. V was shortened by 1 base and J by 2 bases, with 21 bases between the two germline ends. The chain couples TRBV18 to TRBJ2-7; possibly TRBD1 for D (7 bases). Sequenced: PBMCs. The TCR sequence derives from a female donor in good health and CMV-seropositive. The CDR3 sequence is CASSPRPNRGTATYEQYF. The CDR3 coding sequence is TGTGCCAGCTCACCACGACCAAATCGCGGGACAGCGACCTACGAGCAGTACTTC.